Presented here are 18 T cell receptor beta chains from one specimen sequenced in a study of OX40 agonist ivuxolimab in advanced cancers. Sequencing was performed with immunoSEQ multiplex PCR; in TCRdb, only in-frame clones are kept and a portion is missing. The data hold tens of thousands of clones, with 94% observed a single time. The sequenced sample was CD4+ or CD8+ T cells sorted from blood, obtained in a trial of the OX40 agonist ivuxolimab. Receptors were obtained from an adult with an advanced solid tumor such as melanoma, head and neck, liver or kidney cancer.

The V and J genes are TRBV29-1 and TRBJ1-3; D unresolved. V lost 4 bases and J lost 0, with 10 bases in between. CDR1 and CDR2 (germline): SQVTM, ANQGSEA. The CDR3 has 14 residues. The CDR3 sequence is CSVVGSHSGNTIYF. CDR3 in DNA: TGCAGCGTTGTGGGCAGCCACTCTGGAAACACCATATATTTT.

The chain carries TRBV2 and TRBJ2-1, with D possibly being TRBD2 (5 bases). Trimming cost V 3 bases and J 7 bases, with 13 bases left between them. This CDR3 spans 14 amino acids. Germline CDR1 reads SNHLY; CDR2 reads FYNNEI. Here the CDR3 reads CASSDLFGENEQFF. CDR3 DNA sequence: TGTGCCAGCAGTGACTTGTTCGGGGAGAATGAGCAGTTCTTC.

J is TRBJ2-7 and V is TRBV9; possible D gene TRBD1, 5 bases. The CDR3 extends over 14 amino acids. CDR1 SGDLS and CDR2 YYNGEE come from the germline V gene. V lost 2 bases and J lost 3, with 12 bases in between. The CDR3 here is CASSVATDNYEQYF. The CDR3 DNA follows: TGTGCCAGCAGCGTGGCGACAGATAACTACGAGCAGTACTTC. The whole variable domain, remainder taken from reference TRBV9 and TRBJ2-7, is DSGVTQTPKHLITATGQRVTLRCSPRSGDLSVYWYQQSLDQGLQFLIQYYNGEERAKGNILERFSAQQFPDLHSELNLSSLELGDSALYFCASSVATDNYEQYFGPGTRLTVT.

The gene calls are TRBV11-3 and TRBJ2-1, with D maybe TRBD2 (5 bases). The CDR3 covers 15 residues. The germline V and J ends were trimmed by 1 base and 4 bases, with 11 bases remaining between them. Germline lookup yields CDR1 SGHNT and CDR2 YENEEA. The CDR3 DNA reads TGTGCCAGCAGCTTAGCCGAGGGTCTGTACAATGAGCAGTTCTTC. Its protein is CASSLAEGLYNEQFF.

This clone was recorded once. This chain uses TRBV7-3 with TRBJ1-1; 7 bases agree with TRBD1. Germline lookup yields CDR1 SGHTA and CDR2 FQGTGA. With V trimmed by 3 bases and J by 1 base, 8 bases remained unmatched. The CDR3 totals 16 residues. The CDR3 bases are TGTGCCAGCAGCTTGCTCCGGAGGGGGCGGAACACTGAAGCTTTCTTT. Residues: CASSLLRRGRNTEAFF.

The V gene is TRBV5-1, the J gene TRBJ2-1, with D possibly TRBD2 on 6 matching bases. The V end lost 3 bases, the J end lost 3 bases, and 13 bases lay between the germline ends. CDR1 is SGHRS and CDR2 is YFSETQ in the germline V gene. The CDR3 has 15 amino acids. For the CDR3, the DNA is TGCGCCAGCAGCTGGGGGGATAGGAACTACAATGAGCAGTTCTTC. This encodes CASSWGDRNYNEQFF.

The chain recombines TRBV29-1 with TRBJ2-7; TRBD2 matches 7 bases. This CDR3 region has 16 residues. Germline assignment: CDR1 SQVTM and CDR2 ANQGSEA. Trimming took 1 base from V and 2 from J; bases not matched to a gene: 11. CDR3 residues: CSVEVDREAPPYEQYF. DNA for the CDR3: TGCAGCGTTGAAGTGGATCGGGAGGCACCTCCCTACGAGCAGTACTTC.

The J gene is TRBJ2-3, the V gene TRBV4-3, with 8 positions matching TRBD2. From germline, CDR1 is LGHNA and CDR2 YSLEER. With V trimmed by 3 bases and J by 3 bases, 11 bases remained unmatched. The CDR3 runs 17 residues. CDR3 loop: CASSQGTSGLRTDTQYF. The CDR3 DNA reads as TGCGCCAGCAGCCAGGGGACTAGTGGCCTAAGGACAGATACGCAGTATTTT.

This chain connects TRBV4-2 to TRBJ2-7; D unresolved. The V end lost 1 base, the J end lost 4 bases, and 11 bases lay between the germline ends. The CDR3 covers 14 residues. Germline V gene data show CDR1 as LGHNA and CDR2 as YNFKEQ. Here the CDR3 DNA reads TGTGCCAGCAGCCAAGTTCGATGGAGTTACGAGCAGTACTTC. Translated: CASSQVRWSYEQYF.

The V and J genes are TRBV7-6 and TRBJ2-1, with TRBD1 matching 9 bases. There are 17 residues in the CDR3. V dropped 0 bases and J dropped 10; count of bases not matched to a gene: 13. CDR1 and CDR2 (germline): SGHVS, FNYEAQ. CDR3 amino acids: CASSLAGDVQGAREQFF. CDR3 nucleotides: TGTGCCAGCAGCTTAGCTGGGGACGTACAGGGGGCTAGGGAGCAGTTCTTC.

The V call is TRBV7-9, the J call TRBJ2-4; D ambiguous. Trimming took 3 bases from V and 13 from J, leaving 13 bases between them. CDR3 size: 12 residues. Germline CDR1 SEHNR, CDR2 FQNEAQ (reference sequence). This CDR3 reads CASSFVGAIQYF. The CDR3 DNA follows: TGTGCCAGCAGCTTCGTGGGCGCGATCCAGTACTTC. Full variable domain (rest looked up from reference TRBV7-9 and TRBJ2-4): DTGVSQNPRHKITKRGQNVTFRCDPISEHNRLYWYRQTLGQGPEFLTYFQNEAQLEKSRLLSDRFSAERPKGSFSTLEIQRTEQGDSAMYLCASSFVGAIQYFGAGTRLSVL.

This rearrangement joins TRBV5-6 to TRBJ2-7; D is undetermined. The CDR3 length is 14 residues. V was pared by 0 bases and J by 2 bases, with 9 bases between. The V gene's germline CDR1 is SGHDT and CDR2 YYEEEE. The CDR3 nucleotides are TGTGCCAGCAGCTTGGGGTCCAATCCCTACGAGCAGTACTTC. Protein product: CASSLGSNPYEQYF. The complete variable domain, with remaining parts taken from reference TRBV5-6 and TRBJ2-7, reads DAGVTQSPTHLIKTRGQQVTLRCSPKSGHDTVSWYQQALGQGPQFIFQYYEEEERQRGNFPDRFSGHQFPNYSSELNVNALLLGDSALYLCASSLGSNPYEQYFGPGTRLTVT.

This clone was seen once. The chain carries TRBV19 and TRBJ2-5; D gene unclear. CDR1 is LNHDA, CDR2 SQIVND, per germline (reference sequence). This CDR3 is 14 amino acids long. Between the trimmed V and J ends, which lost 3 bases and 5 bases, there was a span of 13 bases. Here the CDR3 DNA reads TGTGCCAGTAGTATGGGGAACCTATGGGAGACCCAGTACTTC. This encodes CASSMGNLWETQYF.

The CDR3: CASSISYYNEQFF. In DNA, the CDR3 is TGTGCCAGTAGTATATCATACTACAATGAGCAGTTCTTC. The gene calls are TRBV19 and TRBJ2-1; D unresolved. This CDR3 contains 13 residues. Trimming removed 2 bases from V and 3 bases from J, with 5 bases in between. The germline V gene has CDR1 LNHDA and CDR2 SQIVND (reference sequence).

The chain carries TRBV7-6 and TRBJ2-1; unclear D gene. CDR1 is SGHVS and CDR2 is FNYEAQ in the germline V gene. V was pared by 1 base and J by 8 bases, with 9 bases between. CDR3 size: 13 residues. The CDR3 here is CASSLDRSDEQFF. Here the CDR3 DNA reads TGTGCCAGCAGCTTAGATCGGTCGGATGAGCAGTTCTTC.

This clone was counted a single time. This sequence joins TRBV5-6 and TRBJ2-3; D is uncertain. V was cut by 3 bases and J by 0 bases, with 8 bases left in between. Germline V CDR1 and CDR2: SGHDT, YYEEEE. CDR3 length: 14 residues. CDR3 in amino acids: CASSYPTSTDTQYF. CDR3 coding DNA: TGTGCCAGCAGCTACCCGACTAGCACAGATACGCAGTATTTT.

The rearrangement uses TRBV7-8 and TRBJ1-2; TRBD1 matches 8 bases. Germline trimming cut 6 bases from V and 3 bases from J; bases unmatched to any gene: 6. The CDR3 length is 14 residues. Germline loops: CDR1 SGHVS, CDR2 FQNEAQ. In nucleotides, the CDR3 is TGTGCCAGCAGGATTGACAGGGGTGACTATGGCTACACCTTC. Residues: CASRIDRGDYGYTF. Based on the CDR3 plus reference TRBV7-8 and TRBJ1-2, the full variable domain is GAGVSQSPRYKVAKRGQDVALRCDPISGHVSLFWYQQALGQGPEFLTYFQNEAQLDKSGLPSDRFFAERPEGSVSTLKIQRTQQEDSAVYLCASRIDRGDYGYTFGSGTRLTVV.

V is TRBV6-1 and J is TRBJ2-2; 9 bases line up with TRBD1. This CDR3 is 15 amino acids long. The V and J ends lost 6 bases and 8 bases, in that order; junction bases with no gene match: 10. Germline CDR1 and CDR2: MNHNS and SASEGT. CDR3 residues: CASRATGTGWGELFF. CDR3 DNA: TGTGCCAGCAGGGCTACCGGGACAGGGTGGGGGGAGCTGTTTTTT.